The 25 T cell receptor beta chains in this list originate from one sample, sequenced in a study of T cell changes during pregnancy in multiple sclerosis. Assay used: immunoSEQ multiplex PCR; TCRdb lists only in-frame clones, some missing. The sample holds about 31,000 clones, approximately 94% seen once. The input for sequencing was CD4+ T cells from peripheral blood mononuclear cells, taken in the second trimester of pregnancy. These receptors all stem from a female donor with multiple sclerosis, enrolled in a pregnancy study.

In its sample, this clone was seen a few times. The V and J genes are TRBV25-1 and TRBJ2-5; D gene unclear. Germline-derived CDR1 and CDR2 are MGHDK and SYGVNS. V gave up 3 bases and J gave up 2 bases, with 10 bases separating them. The CDR3 sequence is 14 residues long. The CDR3, as DNA: TGTGCCAGCAGTGAGGCAGGCAGGCAAGAGACCCAGTACTTC. It encodes CASSEAGRQETQYF.

This clone is a singleton in its sample. The V call is TRBV27, the J call TRBJ1-5, with D possibly matching TRBD1 (6 bases). The CDR3 sequence is 15 residues long. V was pared by 4 bases and J by 5 bases, with 15 bases between. Germline loops: CDR1 MNHEY, CDR2 SMNVEV (reference sequence). The CDR3 here is CASSSPGQRHQPQHF. CDR3 DNA sequence: TGTGCCAGCAGTTCGCCAGGACAGAGGCATCAGCCCCAGCATTTT.

The V call is TRBV30, the J call TRBJ2-7; D is unresolved. Trimming removed 0 bases at V and 5 bases at J, with 5 bases between. Germline V gene data show CDR1 as GTSNPN and CDR2 as SVGIG (reference sequence). The CDR3 sequence is 11 residues long. This CDR3 reads CAWSVLDEQYF. For the CDR3, the DNA is TGTGCCTGGAGTGTTTTAGACGAGCAGTACTTC. The full variable domain, in which reference TRBV30 and TRBJ2-7 provide the parts outside the CDR3, is SQTIHQWPATLVQPVGSPLSLECTVEGTSNPNLYWYRQAAGRGLQLLFYSVGIGQISSEVPQNLSASRPQDRQFILSSKKLLLSDSGFYLCAWSVLDEQYFGPGTRLTVT.

The chain is built from TRBV9 and TRBJ1-1; D possibly corresponds to TRBD1 (5 bases). V was clipped by 1 base and J by 3 bases, with 10 bases between them. Looked up from germline, CDR1 is SGDLS and CDR2 is YYNGEE. There are 14 residues in the CDR3. CDR3 in amino acids: CASSVKGGDTEAFF. The CDR3 DNA reads TGTGCCAGCAGCGTAAAGGGAGGGGACACTGAAGCTTTCTTT.

This chain uses TRBV6-5 with TRBJ1-5, with D uncertain. This CDR3 spans 13 amino acids. Trimming pared 0 bases from V and 9 bases from J, leaving 9 bases between. Germline CDR1 is MNHEY and CDR2 is SVGAGI. The CDR3 loop reads CASSYSFAAPQHF. The CDR3 nucleotides read TGTGCCAGCAGTTACTCGTTCGCGGCGCCCCAGCATTTT.

The chain uses TRBV7-2 and TRBJ2-5; possible D gene TRBD2, 6 bases. CDR1 is SGHTA, CDR2 FQGNSA, per germline. The V end lost 6 bases, the J end lost 2 bases, and 16 bases lay between the germline ends. CDR3 length: 15 residues. The CDR3: CASRRGSGRQETQYF. The CDR3, as DNA: TGTGCCAGCAGACGGGGTAGCGGCAGGCAAGAGACCCAGTACTTC.

This clone was seen a handful of times. DNA for the CDR3: TGTGCCAGCACCGTACCCACGCGGGAACTCGGCTACACCTTC. It codes for CASTVPTRELGYTF. V is TRBV28 and J is TRBJ1-2; no firm D call. The germline gives CDR1 MDHEN, CDR2 SYDVKM. CDR3 length: 14 residues. V lost 7 bases and J 8 bases, leaving 20 bases between the germline ends.

The chain carries TRBV9 and TRBJ2-1; TRBD2 agrees at 16 bases. V gave up 3 bases and J gave up 7 bases; unmatched junction bases: 13. In germline, CDR1 is SGDLS, CDR2 YYNGEE. There are 19 residues in the CDR3. The CDR3 sequence: CASSAHPGLAGGPGNEQFF. CDR3 sequence (DNA): TGTGCCAGCAGCGCTCACCCGGGACTAGCGGGAGGGCCTGGGAATGAGCAGTTCTTC.

This sequence joins TRBV5-1 and TRBJ2-1, with D possibly being TRBD2 (6 bases). The CDR3 consists of 13 residues. With 4 bases removed from V and 10 bases from J, the gap between germline ends came to 15 bases. CDR1 and CDR2 from the germline V gene are SGHRS and YFSETQ. The CDR3 region is CASSNGGVNEQFF. The CDR3 nucleotides are TGCGCCAGCAGCAACGGCGGGGTTAACGAGCAGTTCTTC.

The J gene is TRBJ1-5, the V gene TRBV28; TRBD1 agrees at 11 bases. This CDR3 region has 14 residues. Germline CDR1 is MDHEN and CDR2 is SYDVKM. The V segment lost 7 bases and the J segment 9 bases; nucleotides outside the gene matches: 8. The CDR3 sequence: CASTPGQGARPQHF. The CDR3 DNA reads as TGTGCCAGCACCCCCGGACAGGGGGCACGGCCCCAGCATTTT.

The chain carries TRBV27 and TRBJ2-7; tentative D call: TRBD1 (6 bases). V was cut by 5 bases and J by 3 bases, with 14 bases left in between. There are 14 residues in the CDR3. Germline assignment: CDR1 MNHEY and CDR2 SMNVEV (reference sequence). DNA for the CDR3: TGTGCCAGCAGTCCCGACAGGTTGAACTACGAGCAGTACTTC. Protein: CASSPDRLNYEQYF.

CDR3 in DNA: TGCAGCGTTGGGGACAGGGATGGCAATGAGCAGTTCTTC. This codes for CSVGDRDGNEQFF. The V gene is TRBV29-1, the J gene TRBJ2-1, with 9 bases lining up with TRBD1. The ends lost 4 bases at V and 6 bases at J; junction bases unmatched: 4. CDR3 length equals 13 residues. Germline V lookup: CDR1 SQVTM, CDR2 ANQGSEA.

This chain joins TRBV28 and TRBJ1-1, with D unclear. CDR1 and CDR2 (germline): MDHEN, SYDVKM. V was cut by 7 bases and J by 6 bases, with 9 bases left in between. This CDR3 region has 11 residues. The DNA for the CDR3 is TGTGCCAGCACGGGGTACGCTGAAGCTTTCTTT. Protein sequence: CASTGYAEAFF.

The chain is built from TRBV9 and TRBJ2-7, with 8 bases that match TRBD2. The CDR3 sequence is 15 residues long. J gave up 4 bases and V 2 bases, and 8 bases lay outside the gene matches. Germline V lookup: CDR1 SGDLS, CDR2 YYNGEE. CDR3 nucleotides: TGTGCCAGCAGCGTCCAGGGACTAGAGGGTTACGAGCAGTACTTC. It specifies CASSVQGLEGYEQYF.

V and J are TRBV2 and TRBJ1-1; the D is unclear. The germline V and J ends were trimmed by 6 bases and 1 base, with 9 bases remaining between them. The germline V gene encodes CDR1 SNHLY and CDR2 FYNNEI. The CDR3 has 13 residues. CDR3 amino acids: CASSGTANTEAFF. CDR3 nucleotides: TGTGCCAGCAGCGGAACAGCGAACACTGAAGCTTTCTTT. Together with reference TRBV2 and TRBJ1-1, the CDR3 gives the full variable domain: EPEVTQTPSHQVTQMGQEVILRCVPISNHLYFYWYRQILGQKVEFLVSFYNNEISEKSEIFDDQFSVERPDGSNFTLKIRSTKLEDSAMYFCASSGTANTEAFFGQGTRLTVV.

This sequence joins TRBV30 and TRBJ2-7, with unresolved D. CDR3 length: 13 residues. Deletions cut 8 bases from V and 0 bases from J, with 14 bases between. CDR1 is GTSNPN and CDR2 is SVGIG in the germline V gene (reference sequence). DNA for the CDR3: TGTGCCAGCGATAAAACCGGCTCCTACGAGCAGTACTTC. Protein: CASDKTGSYEQYF.

CDR3 sequence (DNA): TGTGCCAGCAGATATAGCGGGAGGGCCGGCTCCGAGCAGTACTTC. Translating it yields CASRYSGRAGSEQYF. The chain has TRBV6-5 and TRBJ2-7; TRBD2 aligns across 11 bases. Germline V gene lookup returns CDR1 MNHEY and CDR2 SVGAGI. This CDR3 has 15 amino acids. Unmatched junction bases numbered 10, after V lost 6 bases and J lost 6 bases.

The gene calls are TRBV19 and TRBJ2-7; 8 bases map to TRBD1. The length of the CDR3 is 16 residues. Germline values: CDR1 LNHDA, CDR2 SQIVND (reference sequence). With V trimmed by 5 bases and J by 6 bases, 15 bases remained unmatched. In DNA, the CDR3 is TGTGCCAGTAGTGCCCTCCCCCGGGACAGGATCCCCGAGCAGTACTTC. Protein product: CASSALPRDRIPEQYF.

The gene calls are TRBV9 and TRBJ1-3, with D perhaps TRBD1 (5 bases). The CDR3 is 16 amino acids. CDR1 SGDLS and CDR2 YYNGEE come from the germline V gene. The V and J ends lost 2 bases and 0 bases respectively, with 12 bases between them. CDR3 region: CASSVTDQFSGNTIYF. CDR3 in DNA: TGTGCCAGCAGCGTGACAGACCAGTTCTCTGGAAACACCATATATTTT.

The chain couples TRBV7-3 to TRBJ2-1, with TRBD2 identical over 8 bases. Germline V gene lookup returns CDR1 SGHTA and CDR2 FQGTGA. J gave up 5 bases and V 5 bases, and 11 bases lay outside the gene matches. This CDR3 contains 16 residues. The CDR3 is CASSLFGLAANNEQFF. The DNA of the CDR3 is TGTGCCAGCAGCCTATTCGGACTAGCCGCGAACAATGAGCAGTTCTTC.

The V call is TRBV18, the J call TRBJ2-5; maybe TRBD1 (5 bases). V lost 4 bases and J 2 bases, leaving 11 bases between the germline ends. The CDR3 has 14 amino acids. Germline loops: CDR1 KGHSH, CDR2 LQKENI. The CDR3 reads CASSLRGPQETQYF. The CDR3 DNA follows: TGTGCCAGCTCACTAAGGGGCCCGCAAGAGACCCAGTACTTC.

The chain joins TRBV5-1 to TRBJ2-1; D gene unclear. The CDR3 length is 14 residues. Germline values: CDR1 SGHRS, CDR2 YFSETQ. The ends were cut back, 5 bases at V and 1 base at J, with 10 bases in the middle. CDR3 sequence reads: CASRMAESYNEQFF. In DNA, the CDR3 is TGCGCCAGCAGGATGGCGGAATCCTACAATGAGCAGTTCTTC. The full variable domain, in which reference TRBV5-1 and TRBJ2-1 provide the parts outside the CDR3, is KAGVTQTPRYLIKTRGQQVTLSCSPISGHRSVSWYQQTPGQGLQFLFEYFSETQRNKGNFPGRFSGRQFSNSRSEMNVSTLELGDSALYLCASRMAESYNEQFFGPGTRLTVL.

The chain is built from TRBV2 and TRBJ1-5, with TRBD1 matching 7 bases. This CDR3 has 13 residues. The germline CDR1 and CDR2 sequences are SNHLY and FYNNEI. V was clipped by 3 bases and J by 6 bases; unmatched bases: 2. CDR3: CASSDQGGQPQHF. The CDR3 DNA reads TGTGCCAGCAGTGACCAGGGGGGTCAGCCCCAGCATTTT.

V is TRBV7-2 and J is TRBJ2-7; the match to TRBD2 covers 7 bases. With 5 bases clipped from V and 3 bases from J, the junction kept 10 bases outside the gene matches. The CDR3 totals 15 residues. Germline V lookup: CDR1 SGHTA, CDR2 FQGNSA. The CDR3 bases are TGTGCCAGCAGCCCGGATGGGACTACCGACTACGAGCAGTACTTC. Translated: CASSPDGTTDYEQYF. Full variable domain (remainder filled in from reference TRBV7-2 and TRBJ2-7): GAGVSQSPSNKVTEKGKDVELRCDPISGHTALYWYRQSLGQGLEFLIYFQGNSAPDKSGLPSDRFSAERTGGSVSTLTIQRTQQEDSAVYLCASSPDGTTDYEQYFGPGTRLTVT.

V usage is TRBV5-1 and J usage is TRBJ2-3; 10 nucleotides agree with TRBD1. Trimming cost V 4 bases and J 3 bases; bases outside gene matches: 2. The CDR3 spans 14 residues. The germline gives CDR1 SGHRS, CDR2 YFSETQ. CDR3 coding DNA: TGCGCCAGCAGCCCGGGACAGGGGACAGATACGCAGTATTTT. Translation gives CASSPGQGTDTQYF.